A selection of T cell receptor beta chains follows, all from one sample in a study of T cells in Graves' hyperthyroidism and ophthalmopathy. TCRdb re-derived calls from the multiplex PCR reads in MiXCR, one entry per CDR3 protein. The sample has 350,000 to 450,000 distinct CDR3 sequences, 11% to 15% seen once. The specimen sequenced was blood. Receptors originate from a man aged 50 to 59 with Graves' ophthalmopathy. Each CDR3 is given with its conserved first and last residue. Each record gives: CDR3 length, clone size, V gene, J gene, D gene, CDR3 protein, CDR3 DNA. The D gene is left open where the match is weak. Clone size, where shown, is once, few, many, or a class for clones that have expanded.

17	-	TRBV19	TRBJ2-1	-	CASSPRTLPVSYNEQFF	TGTGCCAGTAGTCCAAGGACCCTGCCGGTCTCCTACAATGAGCAGTTCTTC
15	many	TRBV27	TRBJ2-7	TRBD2	CASSLTPGLTYEQYF	TGTGCCAGCAGTTTAACACCGGGACTAACCTACGAGCAGTACTTC
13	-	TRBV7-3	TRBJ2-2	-	CASSPSVGGELFF	TGTGCCAGCAGCCCTTCCGTAGGCGGGGAGCTGTTTTTT
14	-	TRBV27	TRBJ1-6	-	CASSLQRNNSPLHF	TGTGCCAGCAGTCTTCAGAGAAATAATTCACCCCTCCACTTT
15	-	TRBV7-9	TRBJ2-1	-	CASRRTDGSYNEQFF	TGTGCCAGCAGACGGACGGACGGTTCCTACAATGAGCAGTTCTTC
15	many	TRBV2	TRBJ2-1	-	CASSRDGYTYNEQFF	TGTGCCAGCAGCCGGGACGGATATACCTACAATGAGCAGTTCTTC
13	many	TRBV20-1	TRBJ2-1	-	CSARGGAFQEQFF	TGCAGTGCTAGAGGTGGGGCCTTCCAGGAGCAGTTCTTC
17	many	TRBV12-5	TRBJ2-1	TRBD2	CASGSSSGSASYNEQFF	TGTGCTAGTGGTTCGTCCAGCGGGAGTGCCTCCTACAATGAGCAGTTCTTC
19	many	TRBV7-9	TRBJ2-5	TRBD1	CASSLGWTGGVQGQETQYF	TGTGCCAGCAGCTTAGGCTGGACAGGGGGGGTTCAGGGACAAGAGACCCAGTACTTC
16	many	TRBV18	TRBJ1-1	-	CASSPLTSLENTEAFF	TGTGCCAGCTCACCACTCACATCCCTCGAGAACACTGAAGCTTTCTTT
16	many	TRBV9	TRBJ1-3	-	CASSLRPGQRLDTIYF	TGTGCCAGCAGCCTAAGACCGGGACAACGCCTCGACACCATATATTTT
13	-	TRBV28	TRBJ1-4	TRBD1	CASRKGALEKLFF	TGTGCCAGCAGGAAGGGGGCGTTGGAAAAACTGTTTTTT
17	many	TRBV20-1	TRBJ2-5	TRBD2	CSARGPPAGGNQETQYF	TGCAGTGCTAGAGGCCCCCCAGCGGGAGGAAATCAAGAGACCCAGTACTTC
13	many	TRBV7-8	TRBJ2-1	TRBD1	CASRDRTYNEQFF	TGTGCCAGCAGGGACAGGACCTACAATGAGCAGTTCTTC
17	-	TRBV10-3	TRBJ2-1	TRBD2	CAIRTLGAGSLDNEQFF	TGTGCCATCAGGACCTTAGGAGCGGGATCGCTGGACAATGAGCAGTTCTTC
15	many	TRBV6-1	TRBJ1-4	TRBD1	CASSTYRGSIEKLFF	TGTGCCAGCAGTACCTACAGGGGGTCGATTGAAAAACTGTTTTTT
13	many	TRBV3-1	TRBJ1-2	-	CASTDDRWMGYTF	TGTGCCAGCACCGACGACAGGTGGATGGGCTACACCTTC
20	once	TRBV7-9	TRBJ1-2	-	CASSLVWGLSVSFALHGYTF	TGTGCCAGCAGCTTAGTGTGGGGCCTCTCGGTTTCGTTCGCCCTACATGGCTACACCTTC
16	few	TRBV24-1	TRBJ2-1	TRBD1	CATSFIGQGAGNEQFF	TGTGCCACCAGTTTTATTGGACAGGGGGCCGGGAATGAGCAGTTCTTC
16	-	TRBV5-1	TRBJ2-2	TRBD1	CASSFNQGADTGELFF	TGCGCCAGCAGCTTTAATCAGGGGGCTGACACCGGGGAGCTGTTTTTT
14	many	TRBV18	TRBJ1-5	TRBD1	CASSVDRVHQPQHF	TGTGCCAGCTCAGTGGACAGGGTGCATCAGCCCCAGCATTTT
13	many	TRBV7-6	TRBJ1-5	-	CASSSMENQPQHF	TGTGCCAGCAGCTCGATGGAGAATCAGCCCCAGCATTTT
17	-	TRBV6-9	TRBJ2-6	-	CASSYGVSGSGANVLTF	TGTGCCAGCAGTTATGGTGTAAGTGGCTCTGGGGCCAACGTCCTGACTTTC
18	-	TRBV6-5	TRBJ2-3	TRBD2	CASSYSLRLAGGRDTQYF	TGTGCCAGCAGTTACAGTCTCCGACTAGCGGGAGGGCGAGATACGCAGTATTTT